This T cell receptor beta chain derives from a study of blood T cell repertoires in COVID-19. The method was immunoSEQ multiplex PCR; TCRdb's version includes in-frame clones alone and lacks a portion of them. Of more than 200,000 clones in the sample, around 87% were seen once. The CDR3 is 13 residues long. CDR1 SGHAT and CDR2 FQDESV come from the germline V gene (reference sequence). Trimming pared 5 bases from V and 7 bases from J, leaving 14 bases between. The rearrangement links TRBV11-1 to TRBJ1-2, with no clear D. The sample taken for sequencing was peripheral blood. This receptor was identified in a woman aged 55-69 years with COVID-19, enrolled during active disease. This CDR3 reads CASSQDLTRGYTF. CDR3 nucleotides: TGTGCCAGCAGCCAGGATCTCACGCGTGGCTACACCTTC.